One and the same sample provided the 10 T cell receptor beta chains below, sequenced in a study of T cell responses to AZD1222 COVID-19 vaccine. The data were produced by immunoSEQ multiplex PCR, yet TCRdb's version contains in-frame clones alone and is incomplete. Among 130,000 to 150,000 clones, 92% were seen once, and the ten largest hold 1.5% to 2%. The sample in question was peripheral blood, obtained on day 0 of AZD1222 vaccination. These TCRs come from an adult in good health.

The chain recombines TRBV5-1 with TRBJ1-2; the D is unclear. The CDR3 length is 13 residues. Trimming removed 0 bases at V and 4 bases at J, with 7 bases between. Germline V gives CDR1 SGHRS, CDR2 YFSETQ. The CDR3, as DNA: TGCGCCAGCAGCTTGGGACACCGCTATGGCTACACCTTC. Protein product: CASSLGHRYGYTF.

The J gene is TRBJ1-1, the V gene TRBV18, with a weak D call TRBD1 (5 bases). Between the trimmed V and J ends, which lost 0 bases and 3 bases, there was a span of 11 bases. Germline V gene sequence: CDR1 KGHSH, CDR2 LQKENI. The CDR3 spans 15 residues. In nucleotides, the CDR3 is TGTGCCAGCTCACCACCGAGCAGGGCGGACACTGAAGCTTTCTTT. It yields the protein CASSPPSRADTEAFF.

V usage is TRBV4-3 and J usage is TRBJ1-5; 8 bases match TRBD1. The V gene end was trimmed by 1 base and the J gene end by 5 bases; junction bases not matched to a gene: 1. The CDR3 sequence is 14 residues long. Germline CDR1 is LGHNA and CDR2 is YSLEER. The CDR3, as DNA: TGCGCCAGCAGCCAAGCGACAGGGGATCAGCCCCAGCATTTT. Amino acids: CASSQATGDQPQHF.

This clone was counted between two and nine times. The V and J genes are TRBV2 and TRBJ1-6; D unresolved. The V gene's germline CDR1 is SNHLY and CDR2 FYNNEI. V lost 2 bases and J lost 5, with 10 bases in between. This CDR3 spans 15 amino acids. The CDR3 nucleotides read TGTGCCAGCAGTGAACTTCGGGGAAATAATTCACCCCTCCACTTT. Its protein product is CASSELRGNNSPLHF.

The rearrangement uses TRBV13 and TRBJ2-1, with 7 bases lining up with TRBD1. The CDR3 is 16 amino acids. V lost 1 base to trimming and J lost 6 bases; unmatched junction nucleotides: 9. Germline values: CDR1 PRHDT, CDR2 FYEKMQ (reference sequence). The CDR3 bases are TGTGCCAGCAGCTTAGCCCCAAGAGGGGGCCTCAATGAGCAGTTCTTC. It codes for CASSLAPRGGLNEQFF. The full variable domain, in which reference TRBV13 and TRBJ2-1 provide the parts outside the CDR3, is AAGVIQSPRHLIKEKRETATLKCYPIPRHDTVYWYQQGPGQDPQFLISFYEKMQSDKGSIPDRFSAQQFSDYHSELNMSSLELGDSALYFCASSLAPRGGLNEQFFGPGTRLTVL.

This chain links TRBV6-5 with TRBJ1-4, with 7 bases identical to TRBD1. The length of the CDR3 is 13 residues. Germline-derived CDR1 and CDR2 are MNHEY and SVGAGI. V lost 7 bases, J lost 8 bases, and 7 bases stayed unmatched. CDR3 sequence (DNA): TGTGCCAGCAAAAGGGACAGAGACGAAAAACTGTTTTTT. Amino acid sequence: CASKRDRDEKLFF.

The chain uses TRBV18 and TRBJ1-1; 7 bases agree with TRBD1. CDR1 is KGHSH, CDR2 LQKENI, per germline. The junction had 2 bases not matched to a gene; V was cut back by 4 bases and J by 6 bases. This CDR3 contains 12 residues. CDR3 sequence: CASSRQGPEAFF. DNA for the CDR3: TGTGCCAGCTCACGACAGGGACCTGAAGCTTTCTTT.

V and J are TRBV7-2 and TRBJ2-5, with TRBD2 matching over 9 bases. The CDR3 is 14 amino acids. Germline CDR1 is SGHTA and CDR2 is FQGNSA. V lost 4 bases and J lost 1; bases outside the gene matches: 1. CDR3 DNA: TGTGCCAGCAGCTCTAGCGGGGTCCAAGAGACCCAGTACTTC. The encoded protein is CASSSSGVQETQYF.

This clone was seen just once. The gene calls are TRBV7-9 and TRBJ2-1; TRBD1 matches 8 bases. V lost 3 bases to trimming and J lost 8 bases; unmatched junction nucleotides: 6. The germline gives CDR1 SEHNR, CDR2 FQNEAQ (reference sequence). There are 14 residues in the CDR3. The CDR3 nucleotides are TGTGCCAGCAGCTTTTGGACAGGGACGGATGAGCAGTTCTTC. Protein sequence: CASSFWTGTDEQFF.

This chain uses TRBV12-3 or TRBV12-4 with TRBJ2-7; unclear D gene. This CDR3 has 12 residues. Deletions cut 4 bases from V and 3 bases from J, with 7 bases between. The chain's CDR3 is CASSYAIYEQYF. The CDR3, as DNA: TGTGCCAGCAGTTACGCTATCTACGAGCAGTACTTC.